Each of the 26 T cell receptor beta chains below was sequenced from the same sample in a study of cytomegalovirus exposure and HLA in healthy donors. The PCR ran on 60 Vbeta and 13 Jbeta primers. Assay: immunoSEQ multiplex PCR; the TCRdb copy retains only in-frame clones and omits some. The listing contains some 70,000 clones. The specimen sequenced was PBMCs. The receptors derive from a middle-aged man in good health and CMV-seronegative.

The chain uses TRBV6-5 and TRBJ1-2; D call uncertain. The CDR3 runs 13 residues. From germline, CDR1 is MNHEY and CDR2 SVGAGI. Trimming pared 2 bases from V and 8 bases from J, leaving 12 bases between. CDR3 nucleotide sequence: TGTGCCAGCAGTTACCGCTCGGTCGGGGGCTACACCTTC. This translates into CASSYRSVGGYTF.

V and J are TRBV20-1 and TRBJ1-2; maybe TRBD1 (5 bases). V shed 1 base and J shed 6 bases, with 6 bases lying between them. Germline lookup yields CDR1 DFQATT and CDR2 SNEGSKA (reference sequence). CDR3 length: 11 amino acids. This CDR3 reads CSARVRDGYTF. CDR3 nucleotide sequence: TGCAGTGCTAGAGTCAGGGATGGCTACACCTTC.

The chain employs TRBV5-4 and TRBJ2-1; TRBD2 might be the D (6 bases). Looked up from germline, CDR1 is SGHNT and CDR2 is YYREEE (reference sequence). The CDR3 contains 15 residues. Trimming stripped 1 base from V and 7 bases from J, with 15 bases between. CDR3 in DNA: TGTGCCAGCAGCTTGCCAGCGGCAGGAGGGAATGAGCAGTTCTTC. It encodes CASSLPAAGGNEQFF.

The rearrangement uses TRBV7-2 and TRBJ1-2; TRBD1 aligns across 7 bases. V lost 0 bases to trimming and J lost 1 base; unmatched junction nucleotides: 5. This CDR3 comprises 16 residues. Germline values: CDR1 SGHTA, CDR2 FQGNSA. The CDR3 coding sequence is TGTGCCAGCAGCTTAGCCCCCACAGGGGATAACTATGGCTACACCTTC. Its translation: CASSLAPTGDNYGYTF.

V gene TRBV7-7 combines with J gene TRBJ2-5; 10 nucleotides match TRBD1. Germline V gene data show CDR1 as SSHAT and CDR2 as FNYEAQ (reference sequence). The CDR3 extends over 14 amino acids. V lost 5 bases, J lost 5 bases, and 5 bases stayed unmatched. CDR3 residues: CASSTDRGHETQYF. As DNA, the CDR3 is TGTGCCAGCAGCACAGACAGGGGGCACGAGACCCAGTACTTC.

The V gene is TRBV6-5, the J gene TRBJ1-2, with D possibly being TRBD1 (5 bases). Germline loops: CDR1 MNHEY, CDR2 SVGAGI. CDR3 length: 14 residues. V was trimmed by 3 bases and J by 4 bases, leaving 12 bases between them. Here the CDR3 reads CASSYRGSGYGYTF. The DNA for the CDR3 is TGTGCCAGCAGTTATCGGGGGTCTGGCTATGGCTACACCTTC.

The J gene is TRBJ2-7, the V gene TRBV23-1, with 8 bases that match TRBD2. TRBV23-1 qualifies as an ORF whose function is uncertain. V lost 0 bases and J lost 1; bases outside the gene matches: 8. The length of the CDR3 is 17 residues. The CDR3 nucleotides read TGCGCCAGCAGTCAATCGTGTCCCAGCGGGAGTTCCTACGAGCAGTACTTC. Translated: CASSQSCPSGSSYEQYF.

The chain has TRBV5-4 and TRBJ2-7, with 11 bases lining up with TRBD2. Germline V gene lookup returns CDR1 SGHNT and CDR2 YYREEE (reference sequence). With V trimmed by 4 bases and J by 3 bases, 9 bases remained unmatched. This CDR3 region has 16 residues. Here the CDR3 DNA reads TGTGCCAGCAGCACTCGGACTAGCGGGCCACTCTACGAGCAGTACTTC. It is translated as CASSTRTSGPLYEQYF.

The chain joins TRBV5-1 to TRBJ2-5, with 9 bases identical to TRBD1. The J call is doubtful: the DNA matches TRBJ2-7 better. Germline V gene data show CDR1 as SGHRS and CDR2 as YFSETQ. The CDR3 is 14 amino acids. In nucleotides, the CDR3 is TGCGCCAGCAGCCCGGGACAGGGACACTACGAGCAGTACTTC. Its protein product is CASSPGQGHYEQYF.

About this clone: At one end, the junction sequence differs from germline, possibly due to a read error. J is TRBJ2-7 and V is TRBV5-6, with 7 bases lining up with TRBD1. Germline V gene data show CDR1 as SGHDT and CDR2 as YYEEEE. This CDR3 comprises 14 residues. The chain's CDR3 is CASSLGDRRYEQCF. As DNA, the CDR3 is TGTGCCAGCAGCTTGGGGGACAGACGTTACGAGCAGTGCTTC. Variable domain in full (rest from reference TRBV5-6 and TRBJ2-7): DAGVTQSPTHLIKTRGQQVTLRCSPKSGHDTVSWYQQALGQGPQFIFQYYEEEERQRGNFPDRFSGHQFPNYSSELNVNALLLGDSALYLCASSLGDRRYEQCFGPGTRLTVT.

The chain carries TRBV2 and TRBJ1-6; D not certain. This CDR3 comprises 17 residues. The germline V gene encodes CDR1 SNHLY and CDR2 FYNNEI. With 5 bases removed from V and 0 bases from J, the gap between germline ends came to 14 bases. In DNA, the CDR3 is TGTGCCAGCAGTCGACTCGCCTCTGACTCCTATAATTCACCCCTCCACTTT. Protein product: CASSRLASDSYNSPLHF.

The chain has TRBV4-2 and TRBJ2-7; 8 bases fit TRBD2. The CDR3 is 17 amino acids. CDR1 is LGHNA and CDR2 is YNFKEQ in the germline V gene. V was clipped by 0 bases and J by 4 bases; unmatched bases: 11. The CDR3 here is CASSQDRTAGGGYEQYF. DNA for the CDR3: TGTGCCAGCAGCCAAGATCGGACGGCGGGAGGAGGGTACGAGCAGTACTTC.

The gene calls are TRBV28 and TRBJ1-1; D possibly corresponds to TRBD1 (5 bases). V lost 6 bases to trimming and J lost 0 bases, with 14 bases between them. CDR1 and CDR2 (germline): MDHEN, SYDVKM. This CDR3 is built from 15 residues. This CDR3 reads CASSIGGRMNTEAFF. The CDR3 DNA reads as TGTGCCAGCAGCATCGGGGGACGGATGAACACTGAAGCTTTCTTT.

The V and J genes are TRBV28 and TRBJ2-7; 14 bases are a match to TRBD2. Germline CDR1 and CDR2: MDHEN and SYDVKM. The CDR3 has 15 residues. V shed 6 bases and J 5 bases; nucleotides not matched to a gene: 6. CDR3 bases: TGTGCCAGCAGATGGACTAGCGGGAGGCTGAACGAGCAGTACTTC. This gives the protein CASRWTSGRLNEQYF.

The CDR3, as DNA: TGTGCCAGCAGCTTAGGTGGAGGGAATAATGAAAAACTGTTTTTT. Encoded protein: CASSLGGGNNEKLFF. The V gene is TRBV7-9, the J gene TRBJ1-4; D is unresolved. Germline CDR1 SEHNR, CDR2 FQNEAQ (reference sequence). V was shortened by 1 base and J by 4 bases, with 10 bases between the two germline ends. The CDR3 contains 15 residues.

The chain uses TRBV9 and TRBJ2-3; D possibly corresponds to TRBD2 (5 bases). The CDR3 has 14 amino acids. V lost 6 bases and J lost 0, with 11 bases in between. Germline assignment: CDR1 SGDLS and CDR2 YYNGEE. The DNA of the CDR3 is TGTGCCAGCACCCAGCGGATTAGCACAGATACGCAGTATTTT. It encodes CASTQRISTDTQYF.

The chain joins TRBV2 to TRBJ1-3; D possibly corresponds to TRBD1 (5 bases). Germline V CDR1 and CDR2: SNHLY, FYNNEI. The CDR3 runs to 18 residues. The V and J ends lost 1 base and 1 base respectively, with 17 bases between them. The CDR3 DNA reads as TGTGCCAGCAGTGAAGGAACACTCCAGGGATTGTCTGGAAACACCATATATTTT. This sequence encodes CASSEGTLQGLSGNTIYF.

V is TRBV2 and J is TRBJ2-5; D is uncertain. V shed 3 bases and J shed 5 bases, with 10 bases lying between them. CDR1 is SNHLY, CDR2 FYNNEI, per germline. The CDR3 has 13 residues. The CDR3 sequence: CASSDVGRETQYF. The DNA of the CDR3 is TGTGCCAGCAGTGACGTGGGCCGGGAGACCCAGTACTTC.

The CDR3 region is CASSLDGSAYGYTF. DNA for the CDR3: TGTGCCAGCAGCTTGGACGGTTCTGCCTATGGCTACACCTTC. The chain has TRBV5-6 and TRBJ1-2; D is ambiguous. Germline CDR1 SGHDT, CDR2 YYEEEE. Trimming pared 0 bases from V and 4 bases from J, leaving 10 bases between. This CDR3 contains 14 residues. The whole variable domain, remainder taken from reference TRBV5-6 and TRBJ1-2, is DAGVTQSPTHLIKTRGQQVTLRCSPKSGHDTVSWYQQALGQGPQFIFQYYEEEERQRGNFPDRFSGHQFPNYSSELNVNALLLGDSALYLCASSLDGSAYGYTFGSGTRLTVV.

The rearrangement uses TRBV2 and TRBJ2-2; the match to TRBD2 covers 13 bases. CDR3 length equals 16 residues. The V gene end was trimmed by 6 bases and the J gene end by 7 bases; junction bases not matched to a gene: 8. Germline lookup yields CDR1 SNHLY and CDR2 FYNNEI. In DNA, the CDR3 is TGTGCCAGCAGCTCCACTAGCGGGGGGGCGAGCGGGGAGCTGTTTTTT. The encoded protein is CASSSTSGGASGELFF.

The V and J genes are TRBV14 and TRBJ2-3; TRBD2 agrees at 10 bases. V gave up 4 bases and J gave up 15 bases; unmatched junction bases: 10. Germline assignment: CDR1 SGHDN and CDR2 FVKESK. The CDR3 runs 13 residues. The CDR3 DNA is TGTGCCAGCAGCCCGCGGACTAGCGGAGAGACTTATTTT. This translates into CASSPRTSGETYF.

The CDR3 DNA reads TGTGCCAGCAGTTTAACCCTAGCGGGAAACACCGGGGAGCTGTTTTTT. It is translated as CASSLTLAGNTGELFF. This chain links TRBV27 with TRBJ2-2; 9 nucleotides line up with TRBD2. Looked up from germline, CDR1 is MNHEY and CDR2 is SMNVEV (reference sequence). CDR3 length: 16 amino acids. J was trimmed by 2 bases and V by 2 bases; bases with no gene match: 3.

V and J are TRBV18 and TRBJ2-7; 8 nucleotides line up with TRBD2. V trimming: 5 bases; J trimming: 4 bases; junction bases outside the gene matches: 4. The V gene's germline CDR1 is KGHSH and CDR2 LQKENI. CDR3 length: 13 amino acids. The CDR3 DNA is TGTGCCAGCTCATTACGACTAGCGTACGAGCAGTACTTC. Translating it yields CASSLRLAYEQYF. The full variable domain, with the rest looked up from reference TRBV18 and TRBJ2-7, is NAGVMQNPRHLVRRRGQEARLRCSPMKGHSHVYWYRQLPEEGLKFMVYLQKENIIDESGMPKERFSAEFPKEGPSILRIQQVVRGDSAAYFCASSLRLAYEQYFGPGTRLTVT.

This chain links TRBV5-6 with TRBJ2-2, with TRBD2 identical over 11 bases. The CDR3 contains 16 residues. CDR1 SGHDT and CDR2 YYEEEE come from the germline V gene. V shed 0 bases, J shed 4 bases, and the junction held 2 bases outside the gene matches. CDR3 residues: CASSLALAGGTGELFF. The CDR3 nucleotides read TGTGCCAGCAGCTTGGCCCTAGCGGGAGGCACCGGGGAGCTGTTTTTT.

The chain joins TRBV7-7 to TRBJ2-5; 13 positions agree with TRBD2. V was pared by 5 bases and J by 5 bases, with 5 bases of the junction left unmatched. The CDR3 is 15 residues long. Germline V gene data show CDR1 as SSHAT and CDR2 as FNYEAQ (reference sequence). The CDR3 nucleotides read TGTGCCAGCAGCACTAGCGGGGGGGCCCTGGAGACCCAGTACTTC. Its protein is CASSTSGGALETQYF.

The chain links TRBV7-9 to TRBJ2-7; 7 positions match TRBD1. Germline CDR1 reads SEHNR; CDR2 reads FQNEAQ (reference sequence). Trimming cost V 1 base and J 6 bases; bases outside gene matches: 15. The CDR3 has 17 residues. Written as DNA, the CDR3 is TGTGCCAGCAGCTTAGTAGGGGGCAGGAGCCCAGATATCGAGCAGTACTTC. Translating it yields CASSLVGGRSPDIEQYF. The entire variable domain, with the rest obtained from reference TRBV7-9 and TRBJ2-7, is as follows: DTGVSQNPRHKITKRGQNVTFRCDPISEHNRLYWYRQTLGQGPEFLTYFQNEAQLEKSRLLSDRFSAERPKGSFSTLEIQRTEQGDSAMYLCASSLVGGRSPDIEQYFGPGTRLTVT.